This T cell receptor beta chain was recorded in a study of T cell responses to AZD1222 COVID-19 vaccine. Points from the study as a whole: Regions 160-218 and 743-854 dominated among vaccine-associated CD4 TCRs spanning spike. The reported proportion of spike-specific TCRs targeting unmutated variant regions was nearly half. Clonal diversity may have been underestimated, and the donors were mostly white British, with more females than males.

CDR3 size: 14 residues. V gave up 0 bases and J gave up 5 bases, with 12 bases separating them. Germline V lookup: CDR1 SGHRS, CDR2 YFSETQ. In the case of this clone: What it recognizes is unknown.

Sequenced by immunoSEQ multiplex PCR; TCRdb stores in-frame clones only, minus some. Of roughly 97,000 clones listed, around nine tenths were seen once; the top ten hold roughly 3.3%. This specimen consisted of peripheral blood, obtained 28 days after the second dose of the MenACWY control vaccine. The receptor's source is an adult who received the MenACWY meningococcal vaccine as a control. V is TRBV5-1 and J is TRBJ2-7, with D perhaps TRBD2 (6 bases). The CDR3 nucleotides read TGCGCCAGCAGCTTGGTCGGAGGGAAGAACGAGCAGTACTTC. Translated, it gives CASSLVGGKNEQYF.